These T cell receptor beta chains were read from a single sample in a study of kidney transplant recipient with SARS-CoV-2 infection. One entry per CDR3 protein, called by TCRdb with MiXCR from the reads. The sample has 250,000 or so distinct CDR3 sequences, around 26% seen once. The sequenced sample was a blood sample, obtained at baseline and on roughly day 120 from a kidney transplant recipient. All receptors come from a male patient in his thirties who had COVID-19 and was a kidney transplant recipient. Some T cells may be transferred from the graft donor. CDR3s include the opening cysteine and the closing phenylalanine or tryptophan. D genes are given only for firm matches. Part of the rows lack a size; the others show once, few, many or a class for expanded clones.

>TRBJ1-2|many|.|TRBV11-1
TGTGCCAGCAGCGTGAATTATAAGGCTGGAAAGACCTATGGCTACACCTTC
CASSVNYKAGKTYGYTF
>TRBJ1-3|many|.|TRBV28
TGTGCCAGCAGTTTCCGGCAGAACTCTGGAAACACCATATATTTT
CASSFRQNSGNTIYF
>TRBJ2-5|many|.|TRBV5-1
TGCGCCAGCACCGAGGGGGGAGAGACCCAGTACTTC
CASTEGGETQYF
>TRBJ2-7|many|TRBD1|TRBV6-2/TRBV6-3
TGTGCCAGCAGTAGCAACGACAGGGGTTACGAGCAGTACTTC
CASSSNDRGYEQYF
>TRBJ1-2|many|.|TRBV9
TGTGCCAGCATGTGGATGTACTCAAGAAAGACCTATGGCTACACCTTC
CASMWMYSRKTYGYTF
>TRBJ1-1|many|.|TRBV19
TGTGCCAGTAGTGACAGGAGGCGAACTGAAGCTTTCTTT
CASSDRRRTEAFF
>TRBJ1-1|many|.|TRBV21-1
TGTGCCAGCAGGGGTTTAATGAATACTGAAGCTTTCTTT
CASRGLMNTEAFF
>TRBJ1-1|many|.|TRBV24-1
TGTGCCACCAGTCGCGGAGCGAACACTGAAGCTTTCTTT
CATSRGANTEAFF
>TRBJ2-3|.|.|TRBV5-1
TGCGCCAGCAGCCGTACAGGGAATCAGCCCCAGTATTTT
CASSRTGNQPQYF
>TRBJ2-7|many|TRBD1|TRBV7-9
TGTGCCAGCAGCCCGCCCGGGACAGGTAGTCCGGAGTACTTC
CASSPPGTGSPEYF
>TRBJ1-2|many|.|TRBV6-5
TGTGCCAGCAGTAGTCTGCTAGGTGGGAGAAAGACCTATGGCTACACCTTC
CASSSLLGGRKTYGYTF
>TRBJ1-1|many|.|TRBV6-6
TGTGCCAGCAGTAGGGACACTGAAGCTTTCTTT
CASSRDTEAFF
>TRBJ2-1|many|TRBD1|TRBV5-1
TGCGCCAGCAGCTTACGTCCCGGGACAGGGGTTAGCTCCTACAATGAGCAGTTCTTC
CASSLRPGTGVSSYNEQFF
>TRBJ1-2|many|.|TRBV18
TGTGCCAGCTCACCGTCAGCCAGGGAGAACTATGGCTACACCTTC
CASSPSARENYGYTF
>TRBJ1-6|many|TRBD1|TRBV20-1
TGCAGTGCTTTGGACAGGGGGAACGGGGATTCACCCCTCCACTTT
CSALDRGNGDSPLHF
>TRBJ2-2|many|.|TRBV4-2
TGTGCCAGCAGCCAAGTGGGCCGCACGAACACCGGGGAGCTGTTTTTT
CASSQVGRTNTGELFF
>TRBJ1-1|many|.|TRBV18
TGTGCCAGCTCAAGGGTGGCTGCAGGTTCCACTGAAGCTTTCTTT
CASSRVAAGSTEAFF
>TRBJ1-1|many|.|TRBV5-6
TGTGCCAGCAGCCTACTACAGGAAGGGAGCACTGAAGCTTTCTTT
CASSLLQEGSTEAFF
>TRBJ1-5|many|.|TRBV6-2/TRBV6-3
TGTGCCAGCACTTGGGGGGCTATTAGCAATCAGCCCCAGCATTTT
CASTWGAISNQPQHF
>TRBJ1-2|.|.|TRBV4-3
TGCGCCAGCAGCGGTTATGGAGGACGTCGAAGGACCTATGGCTACACCTTC
CASSGYGGRRRTYGYTF
>TRBJ2-5|many|.|TRBV3-1
TGTGCCAGCAGCACCACTGTTCCCATTTCTTTCTCTGAGACCCAGTACTTC
CASSTTVPISFSETQYF
>TRBJ1-2|many|.|TRBV10-2
TGCGCCAGCAGTGACTATCCGGGACGGAAGAACTATGGCTACACCTTC
CASSDYPGRKNYGYTF
>TRBJ2-1|few|TRBD2|TRBV7-9
TGTGCCATCCCACTCTGGGTTAGCGGGGATGGCTCTGAGCAGTTCTTC
CAIPLWVSGDGSEQFF
>TRBJ1-2|many|.|TRBV12-5
TGTGCTAGTGGTGCGAGTGGTTTGCAGGGAAAGACCTATGGCTACACCTTC
CASGASGLQGKTYGYTF
>TRBJ2-2|many|TRBD1|TRBV10-3
TGTGCCATCAGATCGACAGGGGGGGACCCCCCGAACACCGGGGAGCTGTTTTTT
CAIRSTGGDPPNTGELFF
>TRBJ1-5|many|.|TRBV2
TGTGCCAGCAGTAGGGGCCGGAGCAATCAGCCCCAGCATTTT
CASSRGRSNQPQHF
>TRBJ2-3|many|.|TRBV21-1
TGTGCCAGCAGAGGTTTATTAGCTACAGTCATGCAAGATACGCAGTATTTT
CASRGLLATVMQDTQYF
>TRBJ2-5|many|.|TRBV7-3
TGTGCCAGCAGCTTAACATGGGACCAAGAGACCCAGTACTTC
CASSLTWDQETQYF
>TRBJ1-1|many|.|TRBV5-1
TGCGCCAGCAGCCCCTACATCAGAGAGAACACTGAAGCTTTCTTT
CASSPYIRENTEAFF
>TRBJ2-7|many|.|TRBV12-3/TRBV12-4
TGTGCCAGCAGCCCCCAGCTTTTCTACGAGCAGTACTTC
CASSPQLFYEQYF
>TRBJ1-2|many|.|TRBV7-6
TGTGCCAGCAGCTACTATACTGAATCTCGAAAGACCTATGGCTACACCTTC
CASSYYTESRKTYGYTF
>TRBJ2-2|large|TRBD2|TRBV7-3
TGTGCCAGCAGCTTCCCAACTAGCGGGGGAATCGGGGAGCTGTTTTTT
CASSFPTSGGIGELFF
>TRBJ1-5|many|TRBD1|TRBV5-1
TGCGCCAGCAGCCTTGACAGGGGTGCCAATCAGCCCCAGCATTTT
CASSLDRGANQPQHF